Below, 3 T cell receptor beta chains from the same sample are listed, as sequenced in a study of CD8+ T cells in alopecia areata. Treatment defined: oral pan-JAK inhibitor, 5-10 mg twice daily. RNA extraction and reverse transcription yielded cDNA as sequencing template. Produced via immunoSEQ multiplex PCR; TCRdb's table is partial and in-frame only. The table lists approximately 300,000 clones, 58% of them singletons. Specimen: CD4+ T cells sorted from blood, collected at week 24, from a patient treated with tofacitinib. The source of these receptors is a human donor with alopecia areata.

This clone was observed a handful of times. The chain uses TRBV28 and TRBJ2-2, with D hard to call. This CDR3 contains 12 residues. The V gene lost 5 bases and the J gene lost 7 bases, with 8 bases spanning the gap. The germline gives CDR1 MDHEN, CDR2 SYDVKM. CDR3 bases: TGTGCCAGCAGTGTAACGGACGGGGAGCTGTTTTTT. It yields the protein CASSVTDGELFF. Full variable domain (rest looked up from reference TRBV28 and TRBJ2-2): DVKVTQSSRYLVKRTGEKVFLECVQDMDHENMFWYRQDPGLGLRLIYFSYDVKMKEKGDIPEGYSVSREKKERFSLILESASTNQTSMYLCASSVTDGELFFGEGSRLTVL.

The sample holds one count of this clone. The CDR3 here is CASRPTGREQYF. For the CDR3, the DNA is TGTGCCAGCAGGCCGACAGGGCGCGAGCAGTACTTC. The rearrangement links TRBV28 to TRBJ2-7; 7 bases are shared with TRBD1. CDR1 and CDR2 from the germline V gene are MDHEN and SYDVKM. V shed 6 bases, J shed 6 bases, and the junction held 5 bases outside the gene matches. The CDR3 is 12 amino acids. The full variable domain, in which reference TRBV28 and TRBJ2-7 provide the parts outside the CDR3, is DVKVTQSSRYLVKRTGEKVFLECVQDMDHENMFWYRQDPGLGLRLIYFSYDVKMKEKGDIPEGYSVSREKKERFSLILESASTNQTSMYLCASRPTGREQYFGPGTRLTVT.

This clone appeared a few times. Other DNA sequences in this sample translate to the same CDR3. The chain uses TRBV7-6 and TRBJ2-7; D remains unclear. Germline CDR1 reads SGHVS; CDR2 reads FNYEAQ. The CDR3 sequence is 13 residues long. V was cut by 1 base and J by 3 bases, with 7 bases left in between. DNA for the CDR3: TGTGCCAGCAGCTTAGGGCCTGACTACGAGCAGTACTTC. This codes for CASSLGPDYEQYF.